Listed below are T cell receptor beta chains from one sample, sequenced in a study of a mutant IDH1 vaccine in newly diagnosed glioma. These receptors' targets are unknown. TCRdb's table, derived via immunoSEQ multiplex PCR, lists solely in-frame clones and lacks some. The table lists roughly 60,000 clones, roughly 76% of them singletons. Sample: PBMCs, taken from a glioma patient whose treatment included an IDH1 peptide vaccine. The receptors come from a middle-aged man with glioma. Each CDR3 is given with its conserved first and last residue. The D gene is left open where the match is weak. The size of a clone is reported for some rows only, either as once, few or many, or as a class for expanded clones.

>TRBV7-2|NA|NA|TRBJ1-2
TGTGCCAGCAGCATAACAGGGATGAACTATGGCTACACCTTC
CASSITGMNYGYTF
>TRBV18|NA|NA|TRBJ2-7
TGTGCCAGCTCACTGGCGGAAACGAACTACGAGCAGTACTTC
CASSLAETNYEQYF
>TRBV10-3|NA|NA|TRBJ2-3
TGTGCCATCAGCAACACAGATACGCAGTATTTT
CAISNTDTQYF
>TRBV18|TRBD2|NA|TRBJ2-3
TGTGCCAGCTCACTCCTAGCGGGGGGGAGAGATACGCAGTATTTT
CASSLLAGGRDTQYF
>TRBV29-1|NA|NA|TRBJ2-5
TGCAGCGTTGTGGGGACCCCGACAGGCTGGGAGACCCAGTACTTC
CSVVGTPTGWETQYF
>TRBV6-1|NA|NA|TRBJ1-6
TGTGCCAGCAGTGACCAAGCGATCGGCAGGATCAATTCACCCCTCCACTTT
CASSDQAIGRINSPLHF
>TRBV14|NA|few|TRBJ1-3
TGTGCCAGCAGCCCGCGGCCAGGGCTGGACACCATATATTTT
CASSPRPGLDTIYF
>TRBV5-5|TRBD2|NA|TRBJ2-1
TGTGCCAGCAGCAGTGGACTAGCGGAATACAATGAGCAGTTCTTC
CASSSGLAEYNEQFF
>TRBV5-4|TRBD1|NA|TRBJ1-4
TGTGCCAGCAGCCGAAGGGTTGCCGGGACAGGGAATGAAAAACTGTTTTTT
CASSRRVAGTGNEKLFF
>TRBV5-1|TRBD2|NA|TRBJ2-5
TGCGCCAGCAGCTCCAGTCGTCTAGCGGGACGGGAGACCCAGTACTTC
CASSSSRLAGRETQYF
>TRBV28|TRBD1|NA|TRBJ1-2
TGTGCCAGCAGTCTACAGGGGCTCTATGGCTACACCTTC
CASSLQGLYGYTF
>TRBV7-2|TRBD2|NA|TRBJ2-1
TGTGCCAGCAGCCCCTTGGCTAGCGGGAGCACCACCTACAATGAGCAGTTCTTC
CASSPLASGSTTYNEQFF
>TRBV9|TRBD2|NA|TRBJ2-1
TGTGCCAGCAGCGCCCGGCGGGAGGGCCGGTACAATGAGCAGTTCTTC
CASSARREGRYNEQFF
>TRBV15|NA|once|TRBJ2-1
TGTGCCACCAGCATGAGGTACAATGAGCAGTTCTTC
CATSMRYNEQFF
>TRBV9|TRBD1|NA|TRBJ1-1
TGTGCCAGCAGCGTAGAAGGGACAGGGGCCACTGAAGCTTTCTTT
CASSVEGTGATEAFF
>TRBV7-2|NA|NA|TRBJ2-3
TGTGCCAGCAGCTTAGTACGGGGTTTTACAGATACGCAGTATTTT
CASSLVRGFTDTQYF
>TRBV19|NA|NA|TRBJ1-5
TGTGCCAGTAGTATTTCCAGCCGAAATCAGCCCCAGCATTTT
CASSISSRNQPQHF
>TRBV6-6|NA|NA|TRBJ2-2
TGTGCCAGCAGTTACCTCGGGGAGCTGTTTTTT
CASSYLGELFF
>TRBV7-2|NA|NA|TRBJ2-7
TGTGCCAGCAGCCACAGGGCGGGCGCGGAATTCGAGCAGTACTTC
CASSHRAGAEFEQYF
>TRBV27|TRBD2|NA|TRBJ2-7
TGTGCCAGCAGTTCCTCGGGGGGGACCGAGCAGTACTTC
CASSSSGGTEQYF
>TRBV15|NA|NA|TRBJ2-3
TGTGCCACCAGCAGGGAGTGGGATAGCACAGATACGCAGTATTTT
CATSREWDSTDTQYF
>TRBV7-9|NA|few|TRBJ1-1
TGTGCCAGCGACTTTGGGGGCGGGAACACTGAAGCTTTCTTT
CASDFGGGNTEAFF